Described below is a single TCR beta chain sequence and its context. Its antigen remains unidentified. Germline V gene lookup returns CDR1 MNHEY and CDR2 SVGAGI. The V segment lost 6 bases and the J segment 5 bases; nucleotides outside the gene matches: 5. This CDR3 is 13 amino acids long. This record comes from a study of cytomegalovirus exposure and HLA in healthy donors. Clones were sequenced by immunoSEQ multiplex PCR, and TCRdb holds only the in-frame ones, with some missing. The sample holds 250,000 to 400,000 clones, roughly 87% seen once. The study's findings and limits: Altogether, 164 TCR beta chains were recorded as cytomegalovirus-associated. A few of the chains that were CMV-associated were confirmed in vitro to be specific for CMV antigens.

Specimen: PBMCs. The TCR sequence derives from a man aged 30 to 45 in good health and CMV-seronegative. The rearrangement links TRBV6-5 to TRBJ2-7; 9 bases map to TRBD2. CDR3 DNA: TGTGCCAGCAGGATTAGCGGGGGAAACGAGCAGTACTTC. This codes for CASRISGGNEQYF.